These 16 T cell receptor beta chains were all obtained from the same sample, sequenced in a study of T cell responses to AZD1222 COVID-19 vaccine. Sequencing used immunoSEQ multiplex PCR; TCRdb keeps in-frame clones, though not all of them. The sample consists of under 200,000 clones, over 75% of them appearing once. The sequencing used peripheral blood, collected on day 0 of AZD1222 vaccination. The receptors were sampled from an adult in good health.

The rearrangement joins TRBV3-1 (or the pseudogene TRBV3-2) to TRBJ2-2, with no clear D. Trimming removed 0 bases at V and 1 base at J, with 12 bases between. Germline CDR1 reads LGHDT; CDR2 reads YNNKEL (reference sequence). The CDR3 runs to 17 residues. The CDR3 region is CASSQERVSGNTGELFF. CDR3 DNA: TGTGCCAGCAGCCAAGAAAGGGTTTCAGGGAACACCGGGGAGCTGTTTTTT.

The chain recombines TRBV3-1 (or the pseudogene TRBV3-2) with TRBJ1-5, with D possibly being TRBD1 (5 bases). The CDR3 contains 15 residues. Trimming took off 0 bases at V and 2 bases at J, with 8 bases between the two ends. Germline V CDR1 and CDR2: LGHDT, YNNKEL (reference sequence). The CDR3 loop is CASSQDSTGNQPQHF. CDR3 sequence (DNA): TGTGCCAGCAGCCAAGACTCGACAGGCAATCAGCCCCAGCATTTT.

This sequence joins TRBV5-8 and TRBJ1-1, with 9 bases identical to TRBD1. Germline V gene sequence: CDR1 SGHTS, CDR2 YDEGEE. V lost 1 base and J lost 6; bases outside the gene matches: 10. This CDR3 is built from 16 residues. CDR3 sequence (DNA): TGTGCCAGCAGCTTGTCCGGGACAGGGCTTACGGCTGAAGCTTTCTTT. Residues: CASSLSGTGLTAEAFF. The full variable domain, with the rest looked up from reference TRBV5-8 and TRBJ1-1, is EAGVTQSPTHLIKTRGQQATLRCSPISGHTSVYWYQQALGLGLQFLLWYDEGEERNRGNFPPRFSGRQFPNYSSELNVNALELEDSALYLCASSLSGTGLTAEAFFGQGTRLTVV.

The V and J genes are TRBV6-2 or TRBV6-3 and TRBJ2-7; TRBD2 agrees at 7 bases. The J segment lost 1 base and the V segment lost 3 bases, leaving 9 bases of the junction unmatched. Germline values: CDR1 MNHEY, CDR2 SVGEGT. This CDR3 is 16 amino acids long. CDR3 DNA sequence: TGTGCCAGCAGTTATACCCAAGCGGGGTTATCCTACGAGCAGTACTTC. Translated, it gives CASSYTQAGLSYEQYF.

This chain connects TRBV11-2 to TRBJ2-5; 10 nucleotides match TRBD2. After removal of 6 bases from V and 2 bases from J, the junction contained 3 bases not matched to a gene. Germline values: CDR1 SGHAT, CDR2 FQNNGV. CDR3 size: 14 residues. In DNA form, the CDR3 reads TGTGCCAGCAGTTATAGCGGGGGGCAAGAGACCCAGTACTTC. Protein: CASSYSGGQETQYF.

V is TRBV28 and J is TRBJ1-6, with 9 bases aligning to TRBD1. The junction had 5 bases not matched to a gene; V was cut back by 7 bases and J by 7 bases. This CDR3 comprises 14 residues. Germline V CDR1 and CDR2: MDHEN, SYDVKM. The CDR3 DNA is TGTGCCAGCATCTCGGGACAGGGCAATTCACCCCTCCACTTT. Its protein is CASISGQGNSPLHF.

As to this clone: An end of the junction differs from the germline gene, which may be a read error. V usage is TRBV12-5 and J usage is TRBJ2-3; D call uncertain. The CDR3 length is 11 residues. From germline, CDR1 is LGHNT and CDR2 FRNRAP. CDR3 bases: TGTGCTAGTGGTTTCCCTGATAGGCAGTATTTT. Its protein is CASGFPDRQYF. Filled out from reference TRBV12-5 and TRBJ2-3, the complete variable domain reads DARVTQTPRHKVTEMGQEVTMRCQPILGHNTVFWYRQTMMQGLELLAYFRNRAPLDDSGMPKDRFSAEMPDATLATLKIQPSEPRDSAVYFCASGFPDRQYFGPGTRLTVL.

The V and J genes are TRBV3-1 (or the pseudogene TRBV3-2) and TRBJ2-1; 9 bases are a match to TRBD2. This CDR3 spans 15 amino acids. V was clipped by 2 bases and J by 3 bases; unmatched bases: 2. CDR1 is LGHDT, CDR2 YNNKEL, per germline (reference sequence). The CDR3 reads CASSQQAGGYNEQFF. CDR3 in DNA: TGTGCCAGCAGCCAACAAGCGGGGGGCTACAATGAGCAGTTCTTC.

In this sample, this clone turned up many times. This chain joins TRBV6-2 or TRBV6-3 and TRBJ2-7; D is ambiguous. Deletions cut 0 bases from V and 5 bases from J, with 8 bases between. The CDR3 loop spans 13 amino acids. Germline V lookup: CDR1 MNHEY, CDR2 SVGEGT. The CDR3 loop is CASSYSAEDEQYF. CDR3 nucleotide sequence: TGTGCCAGCAGTTACTCCGCAGAGGACGAGCAGTACTTC.

This clone was found a few times. The CDR3 loop is CASSLVGTEIPWELFF. The CDR3 DNA reads TGTGCCAGCAGCTTAGTCGGGACTGAAATTCCCTGGGAGCTGTTTTTT. This chain uses TRBV7-9 with TRBJ2-2; D might be TRBD2 (6 bases). With 1 base removed from V and 9 bases from J, the gap between germline ends came to 18 bases. Germline CDR1 reads SEHNR; CDR2 reads FQNEAQ (reference sequence). CDR3 length: 16 amino acids.

The chain combines TRBV9 with TRBJ2-2; a weak D match, TRBD2 (7 bases). V was trimmed by 4 bases and J by 7 bases, leaving 17 bases between them. The CDR3 has 15 residues. CDR1 and CDR2 from the germline V gene are SGDLS and YYNGEE. The CDR3 reads CASSQLAGAGGELFF. In DNA, the CDR3 is TGTGCCAGCAGCCAGCTCGCGGGGGCGGGCGGGGAGCTGTTTTTT.

The chain employs TRBV6-2 or TRBV6-3 and TRBJ1-5; D gene uncertain. The ends were cut back, 2 bases at V and 0 bases at J, with 11 bases in the middle. The CDR3 consists of 16 residues. Germline loops: CDR1 MNHEY, CDR2 SVGEGT. CDR3 DNA: TGTGCCAGCAGTTACCAAACAGCGAGTAGCAATCAGCCCCAGCATTTT. It yields the protein CASSYQTASSNQPQHF.

This chain links TRBV28 with TRBJ1-4; possible D gene TRBD1, 5 bases. V lost 5 bases and J 4 bases, leaving 20 bases between the germline ends. Looked up from germline, CDR1 is MDHEN and CDR2 is SYDVKM. This CDR3 contains 17 residues. DNA for the CDR3: TGTGCCAGCAGTACGCAGGGACCCCACCTTGGTAATGAAAAACTGTTTTTT. Translated, it gives CASSTQGPHLGNEKLFF.

The V and J genes are TRBV7-9 and TRBJ1-6; D uncertain. The V gene's germline CDR1 is SEHNR and CDR2 FQNEAQ (reference sequence). The CDR3 is 16 amino acids. V was pared by 6 bases and J by 7 bases, with 19 bases between. Here the CDR3 DNA reads TGTGCCAGCAGTTTGCGGACGCCCGGGGAGAATTCACCCCTCCACTTT. It is translated as CASSLRTPGENSPLHF.

The V gene is TRBV7-3, the J gene TRBJ1-5, with TRBD1 as a possible D gene (6 bases). V lost 4 bases to trimming and J lost 6 bases, with 16 bases between them. The CDR3 loop spans 15 amino acids. Per germline, CDR1 SGHTA and CDR2 FQGTGA. The CDR3: CASSSLWEGGQPQHF. CDR3 bases: TGTGCCAGCAGCTCCCTATGGGAAGGGGGTCAGCCCCAGCATTTT.

The chain joins TRBV4-3 to TRBJ1-3, with 7 bases fitting TRBD1. This CDR3 has 16 amino acids. Germline assignment: CDR1 LGHNA and CDR2 YSLEER. The ends lost 0 bases at V and 5 bases at J; junction bases unmatched: 7. CDR3 DNA: TGCGCCAGCAGCCAAGAGGACAGGAGGGTGCGAAACACCATATATTTT. Translation: CASSQEDRRVRNTIYF.